What follows are 16 T cell receptor beta chains derived from one specimen sequenced in a study of T cell clonotyping in hematopoietic cell transplantation. The table came from immunoSEQ multiplex PCR; TCRdb's copy has only in-frame clones and leaves some out. This sample has about 9,500 clones, with roughly 93% found just once. Sequences were derived from PBMCs, sampled 100 days after allogeneic stem cell transplant. The receptors were gathered from a male patient in his forties or fifties who had an allogeneic stem cell transplant from a related donor, so T cells may come from the graft donor. Some clones in this sample may be carry-over from other donors' samples.

This chain's CDR3 is CASSLFANTRGGHNEQFF. The CDR3 nucleotides read TGTGCCAGCAGTTTATTTGCAAATACGCGGGGTGGGCACAATGAGCAGTTCTTC. The gene calls are TRBV27 and TRBJ2-1, with D tentatively TRBD2 (6 bases). Germline V CDR1 and CDR2: MNHEY, SMNVEV (reference sequence). Trimming removed 1 base at V and 5 bases at J, with 21 bases between. The CDR3 extends over 18 amino acids.

The chain has TRBV15 and TRBJ2-7; TRBD2 agrees at 11 bases. Germline lookup yields CDR1 LNHNV and CDR2 YYDKDF (reference sequence). The CDR3 loop spans 15 amino acids. Trimming took 4 bases from V and 4 from J; bases not matched to a gene: 6. CDR3 in amino acids: CATSTATSGIYEQYF. The CDR3 bases are TGTGCCACCAGCACTGCGACTAGCGGGATTTACGAGCAGTACTTC.

The chain couples TRBV19 to TRBJ1-2; TRBD1 matches at 9 bases. CDR3 length equals 15 residues. Germline assignment: CDR1 LNHDA and CDR2 SQIVND (reference sequence). Trimming at V came to 7 bases and at J to 2 bases, leaving 8 bases not matched to a gene. CDR3: CASTKPGQGNYGYTF. CDR3 nucleotide sequence: TGTGCCAGTACCAAACCGGGACAGGGAAACTATGGCTACACCTTC. Complete variable domain (other parts from reference TRBV19 and TRBJ1-2): DGGITQSPKYLFRKEGQNVTLSCEQNLNHDAMYWYRQDPGQGLRLIYYSQIVNDFQKGDIAEGYSVSREKKESFPLTVTSAQKNPTAFYLCASTKPGQGNYGYTFGSGTRLTVV.

The V gene is TRBV5-6, the J gene TRBJ2-7, with TRBD2 matching 9 bases. Germline CDR1 is SGHDT and CDR2 is YYEEEE. Losses at the gene ends were 1 base for V and 3 bases for J; bases not matched to a gene: 8. The CDR3 is 16 residues long. The CDR3 DNA reads TGTGCCAGCAGCTTGCCCAGCGGGAGGAGGGACTACGAGCAGTACTTC. This codes for CASSLPSGRRDYEQYF. Complete variable domain (other parts from reference TRBV5-6 and TRBJ2-7): DAGVTQSPTHLIKTRGQQVTLRCSPKSGHDTVSWYQQALGQGPQFIFQYYEEEERQRGNFPDRFSGHQFPNYSSELNVNALLLGDSALYLCASSLPSGRRDYEQYFGPGTRLTVT.

The chain recombines TRBV5-4 with TRBJ1-2; D might be TRBD1 (6 bases). The germline gives CDR1 SGHNT, CDR2 YYREEE (reference sequence). This CDR3 comprises 13 residues. Trimming left V 4 bases short and J 5 bases short, with 12 bases between. DNA of the CDR3: TGTGCCAGCAGCCCAGGGGTAGAGTATGGCTACACCTTC. Translating gives CASSPGVEYGYTF. Based on the CDR3 plus reference TRBV5-4 and TRBJ1-2, the full variable domain is ETGVTQSPTHLIKTRGQQVTLRCSSQSGHNTVSWYQQALGQGPQFIFQYYREEENGRGNFPPRFSGLQFPNYSSELNVNALELDDSALYLCASSPGVEYGYTFGSGTRLTVV.

This clone occurred once. The CDR3 protein is CASSLALAGSYEQYF. CDR3 in DNA: TGTGCCAGCAGCTTAGCACTAGCGGGATCCTACGAGCAGTACTTC. The chain links TRBV11-2 to TRBJ2-7; 10 bases are a match to TRBD2. The CDR3 extends over 15 amino acids. Unmatched junction bases numbered 1, after V lost 1 base and J lost 1 base. Germline-derived CDR1 and CDR2 are SGHAT and FQNNGV.

The chain links TRBV28 to TRBJ1-4; D remains unclear. V dropped 6 bases and J dropped 5 bases, with 13 bases sitting between them. Germline-derived CDR1 and CDR2 are MDHEN and SYDVKM. The CDR3 loop spans 14 amino acids. The CDR3 loop is CASSLVQLNEKLFF. CDR3 DNA sequence: TGTGCCAGCAGCTTAGTACAGTTAAATGAAAAACTGTTTTTT.

The chain has TRBV2 and TRBJ1-2; D is undetermined. Germline V gene sequence: CDR1 SNHLY, CDR2 FYNNEI. The CDR3 is made up of 14 amino acids. V lost 3 bases and J 4 bases, leaving 12 bases between the germline ends. The CDR3 here is CASSETRHSYGYTF. CDR3 nucleotides: TGTGCCAGCAGTGAGACTCGACACTCCTATGGCTACACCTTC. The full variable domain, in which reference TRBV2 and TRBJ1-2 provide the parts outside the CDR3, is EPEVTQTPSHQVTQMGQEVILRCVPISNHLYFYWYRQILGQKVEFLVSFYNNEISEKSEIFDDQFSVERPDGSNFTLKIRSTKLEDSAMYFCASSETRHSYGYTFGSGTRLTVV.

The CDR3: CSVVGTGLSYEQYF. In DNA form, the CDR3 reads TGCAGCGTTGTAGGGACAGGGTTATCCTACGAGCAGTACTTC. The chain employs TRBV29-1 and TRBJ2-5, with 9 bases that match TRBD1. The J call may be in error: the DNA end matches TRBJ2-7 better. This CDR3 is built from 14 residues. Germline V gene sequence: CDR1 SQVTM, CDR2 ANQGSEA.

V and J are TRBV19 and TRBJ1-2; D is unresolved. The V gene lost 5 bases and the J gene lost 8 bases, with 18 bases spanning the gap. The CDR3 has 14 amino acids. Germline V gives CDR1 LNHDA, CDR2 SQIVND (reference sequence). The DNA of the CDR3 is TGTGCCAGTAGTCGCCGAGGGCCCGGAGGAGGCTACACCTTC. It specifies CASSRRGPGGGYTF.

This clone was detected a few times. The rearrangement joins TRBV4-2 to TRBJ1-2; 8 bases map to TRBD1. CDR3 length: 15 amino acids. V lost 4 bases and J lost 3; bases outside the gene matches: 7. Per germline, CDR1 LGHNA and CDR2 YNFKEQ. CDR3 protein: CASSRIQGADYGYTF. In DNA, the CDR3 is TGTGCCAGCAGCCGGATTCAGGGGGCAGACTATGGCTACACCTTC.

This clone was counted once. V and J are TRBV28 and TRBJ2-3, with D perhaps assigned TRBD1 or TRBD2 (6 bases each). V was trimmed by 8 bases and J by 6 bases, leaving 18 bases between them. This CDR3 spans 14 amino acids. Germline values: CDR1 MDHEN, CDR2 SYDVKM. The CDR3: CASYAWGAHDTQYF. The CDR3 nucleotides read TGTGCCAGCTATGCATGGGGGGCGCACGATACGCAGTATTTT.

This chain uses TRBV28 with TRBJ2-7; D might be TRBD1 (6 bases). The germline CDR1 and CDR2 sequences are MDHEN and SYDVKM. The CDR3 length is 13 residues. The V and J ends lost 2 bases and 3 bases respectively, with 8 bases between them. In DNA form, the CDR3 reads TGTGCCAGCAGTTTAAGGGGGAACTACGAGCAGTACTTC. As protein: CASSLRGNYEQYF.

This rearrangement joins TRBV18 to TRBJ1-4, with D possibly being TRBD1 (5 bases). The CDR3 is 15 amino acids. Germline V gives CDR1 KGHSH, CDR2 LQKENI. V lost 5 bases, J lost 7 bases, and 17 bases lay in between. CDR3 region: CASSSTAPGSEKLFF. The CDR3 bases are TGTGCCAGCTCATCCACGGCTCCAGGGAGTGAAAAACTGTTTTTT. Complete variable domain (other parts from reference TRBV18 and TRBJ1-4): NAGVMQNPRHLVRRRGQEARLRCSPMKGHSHVYWYRQLPEEGLKFMVYLQKENIIDESGMPKERFSAEFPKEGPSILRIQQVVRGDSAAYFCASSSTAPGSEKLFFGSGTQLSVL.

This clone was seen once. The rearrangement links TRBV28 to TRBJ1-6, with TRBD1 identical over 7 bases. This CDR3 is built from 14 residues. J gave up 10 bases and V 6 bases, and 9 bases lay outside the gene matches. CDR1 is MDHEN, CDR2 SYDVKM, per germline. CDR3 sequence reads: CASRPQGVGSPLHF. Here the CDR3 DNA reads TGTGCCAGCAGGCCCCAGGGGGTAGGGTCACCCCTCCACTTT.

The chain recombines TRBV28 with TRBJ2-5; D is unclear. CDR1 is MDHEN, CDR2 SYDVKM, per germline. V lost 6 bases and J 5 bases, leaving 13 bases between the germline ends. The CDR3 is 13 residues long. As DNA, the CDR3 is TGTGCCAGCAGCTCCCCCGCCTTGGAGACCCAGTACTTC. It is translated as CASSSPALETQYF.